This T cell receptor (beta chain) comes out of a study of T cell clones after liver transplantation. Background on the study: A pre-transplant mixed lymphocyte reaction with TCRbeta sequencing defined graft-donor-reactive clones followed in post-transplant blood. Blood was drawn pre-transplant, before withdrawal, and after full or failed withdrawal. Study-level findings and limits: Donor-reactive sequences fell more than third party-reactive ones, suggesting partial deletion. In two subjects, few donor cells limited the measurable donor-reactive repertoire.

The repertoire was sequenced with immunoSEQ multiplex PCR; TCRdb's copy has only in-frame clones and lacks some. The sample contains around 100,000 clones, about 81% of which appear only once. On this clone itself: The antigen remains unidentified.

Germline CDR1 is KGHSY and CDR2 is FQNENV. The ends were cut back, 3 bases at V and 1 base at J, with 3 bases in the middle. The CDR3 is 12 amino acids. This TCR was recovered from a human patient who received a liver transplant. Some T cells may be graft donor cells. The sample in question was CD4+ T cells from blood, obtained about 50 months after liver transplant. V usage is TRBV16 and J usage is TRBJ1-1; no definite D call. The CDR3 here is CASSQRNTEAFF. Written as DNA, the CDR3 is TGTGCCAGCAGCCAGAGGAACACTGAAGCTTTCTTT. Based on the CDR3 plus reference TRBV16 and TRBJ1-1, the full variable domain is GEEVAQTPKHLVRGEGQKAKLYCAPIKGHSYVFWYQQVLKNEFKFLISFQNENVFDETGMPKERFSAKCLPNSPCSLEIQATKLEDSAVYFCASSQRNTEAFFGQGTRLTVV.